This T cell receptor (beta chain) was captured in a study of a mutant IDH1 vaccine in newly diagnosed glioma. Across the study: Patients got their first vaccination 4-6 weeks after radiotherapy alone, or with temozolomide cycles. General study findings and limits: The study observed vaccine-induced immune responses in 93.3% of patients. Pseudoprogression appears to have had no connection to changes in top peripheral T cell clonotypes.

TCRdb's copy holds only in-frame clones and misses some; the assay was immunoSEQ multiplex PCR. The sample carries 110,000 or so clones, 85% to 90% recorded once. Time point denoted: week 11, during vaccination. Every vaccination contained 300 ug of the mutant IDH1 20-mer peptide and was paired with topical imiquimod. The astrocytomas were IDH1-mutant, ATRX-negative, and WHO grade 3 or 4. Note on this clone: Its antigen is not identified.

The V gene's germline CDR1 is MNHEY and CDR2 SVGAGI. CDR3 size: 15 residues. Deletions cut 7 bases from V and 2 bases from J, with 17 bases between. The chain uses TRBV6-5 and TRBJ2-5; D is ambiguous. The sequence came from a woman between 50 and 59 years old with glioma. The starting material was PBMCs, obtained from a glioma patient whose treatment included an IDH1 peptide vaccine. The CDR3 DNA reads as TGTGCCAGCACAGCGTCATTTACCTTTCAAGAGACCCAGTACTTC. Protein product: CASTASFTFQETQYF.